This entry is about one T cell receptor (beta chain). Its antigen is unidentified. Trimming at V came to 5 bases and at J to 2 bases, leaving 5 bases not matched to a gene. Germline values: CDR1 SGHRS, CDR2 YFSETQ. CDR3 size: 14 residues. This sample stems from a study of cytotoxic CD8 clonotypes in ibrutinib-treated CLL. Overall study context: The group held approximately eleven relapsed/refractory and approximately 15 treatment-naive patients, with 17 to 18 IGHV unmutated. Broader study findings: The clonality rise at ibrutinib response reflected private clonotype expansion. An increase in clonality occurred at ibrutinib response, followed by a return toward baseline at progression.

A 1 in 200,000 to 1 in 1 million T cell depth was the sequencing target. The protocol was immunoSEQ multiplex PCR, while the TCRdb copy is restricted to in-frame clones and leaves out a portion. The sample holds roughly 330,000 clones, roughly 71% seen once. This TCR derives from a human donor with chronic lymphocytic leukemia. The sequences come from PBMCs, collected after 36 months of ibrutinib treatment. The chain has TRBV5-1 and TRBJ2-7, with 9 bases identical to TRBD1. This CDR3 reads CASRVDRGTYEQYF. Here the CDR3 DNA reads TGCGCCAGCAGGGTGGACAGGGGTACCTACGAGCAGTACTTC.